This passage covers 5 T cell receptor beta chains from one sample sequenced in a study of cytotoxic CD8 clonotypes in ibrutinib-treated CLL. Only in-frame clones appear in the TCRdb table, and some are missing; sequencing was by immunoSEQ multiplex PCR. Of 60,000 or so clones listed, approximately 62% are singletons. The sample consisted of PBMCs, taken after 12 months of ibrutinib treatment. The origin of the receptors is a human donor with chronic lymphocytic leukemia.

This clone was observed many times. This chain joins TRBV7-2 and TRBJ1-5; 9 bases are a match to TRBD1. Germline V gene sequence: CDR1 SGHTA, CDR2 FQGNSA. This CDR3 comprises 14 residues. The trim removed 5 bases at V and 4 bases at J, leaving 3 bases unmatched. CDR3 nucleotides: TGTGCCAGCAGCCCGACAGGGGGAAATCAGCCCCAGCATTTT. This sequence encodes CASSPTGGNQPQHF.

The chain carries TRBV28 and TRBJ1-1, with D unresolved. CDR3 size: 13 residues. Germline V gives CDR1 MDHEN, CDR2 SYDVKM. The V and J ends lost 1 base and 2 bases respectively, with 5 bases between them. CDR3 DNA sequence: TGTGCCAGCAGTTTATTTTCTAACACTGAAGCTTTCTTT. This codes for CASSLFSNTEAFF.

This clone appeared a few times. J is TRBJ1-6 and V is TRBV28, with 9 positions matching TRBD1. CDR3 length: 16 amino acids. J lost 10 bases, V lost 6 bases, and 13 bases had no gene match. The V gene's germline CDR1 is MDHEN and CDR2 SYDVKM. In DNA form, the CDR3 reads TGTGCCAGCAGAGAACCCCGGGACAGGGTCGACTCACCCCTCCACTTT. It yields the protein CASREPRDRVDSPLHF. The complete variable domain, with remaining parts taken from reference TRBV28 and TRBJ1-6, reads DVKVTQSSRYLVKRTGEKVFLECVQDMDHENMFWYRQDPGLGLRLIYFSYDVKMKEKGDIPEGYSVSREKKERFSLILESASTNQTSMYLCASREPRDRVDSPLHFGNGTRLTVT.

V is TRBV7-9 and J is TRBJ1-4, with D possibly TRBD1 on 6 matching bases. Germline loops: CDR1 SEHNR, CDR2 FQNEAQ (reference sequence). The CDR3 covers 14 residues. V lost 4 bases to trimming and J lost 8 bases, with 14 bases between them. The CDR3 DNA follows: TGTGCCAGCAGCTCGGACAGTGAGAGCGAAAAACTGTTTTTT. It codes for CASSSDSESEKLFF.

V is TRBV7-9 and J is TRBJ1-4, with a possible D match to TRBD1 (5 bases). This CDR3 is 14 amino acids long. Deletions cut 3 bases from V and 5 bases from J, with 10 bases between. Germline CDR1 and CDR2: SEHNR and FQNEAQ (reference sequence). The CDR3 spells CASSFMGPNEKLFF. For the CDR3, the DNA is TGTGCCAGCAGCTTCATGGGACCCAATGAAAAACTGTTTTTT.